This TCR beta chain was sequenced in a study of blood T cell repertoires in COVID-19. Study background: PBMCs, B-cell-depleted T cells, or T cells provided the cDNA or gDNA that made up the material.

The CDR3 is 12 residues long. Germline CDR1 reads SGHRS; CDR2 reads YFSETQ. Trimming shortened V by 3 bases and J by 4 bases, and 7 bases separated the two germline ends. Assay used: immunoSEQ multiplex PCR; TCRdb lists only in-frame clones, some missing. The sample lists hundreds of thousands of clones, 86% seen once, with 1.4% in the top ten. The sequence derives from a woman under 40 with active or convalescent COVID-19. The sequenced material came from peripheral blood. The chain joins TRBV5-1 to TRBJ1-1; no firm D call. The CDR3 is CASSSAGTEAFF. In DNA, the CDR3 is TGCGCCAGCAGCTCCGCAGGCACTGAAGCTTTCTTT.